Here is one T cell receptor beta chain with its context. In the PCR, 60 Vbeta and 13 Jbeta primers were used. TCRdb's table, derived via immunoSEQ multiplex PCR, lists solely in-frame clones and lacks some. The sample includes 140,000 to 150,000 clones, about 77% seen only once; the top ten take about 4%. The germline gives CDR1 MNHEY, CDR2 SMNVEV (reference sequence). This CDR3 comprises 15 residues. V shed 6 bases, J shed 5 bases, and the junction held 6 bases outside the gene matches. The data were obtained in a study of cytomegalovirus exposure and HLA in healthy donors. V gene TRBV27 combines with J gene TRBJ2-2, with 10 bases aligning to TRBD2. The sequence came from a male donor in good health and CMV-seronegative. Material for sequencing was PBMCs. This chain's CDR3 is CASSRAGGRTGELFF. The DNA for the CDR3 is TGTGCCAGCAGCCGAGCGGGGGGGCGAACCGGGGAGCTGTTTTTT.